Shown below are 28 T cell receptor beta chains from a single sample sequenced in a study of T cell responses to AZD1222 COVID-19 vaccine (dated by TCRdb to about 2021). The protocol used for the library was the immunoSEQ multiplex PCR assay. As stored in TCRdb, this immuneACCESS dataset retains in-frame rearrangements with V and J assigned. A fraction of the clones does not appear; measured against another copy, unresolved V genes explain less than half of the discrepancy, and the remainder lacks a known reason. Present in this sample are 150,000 or so clones, approximately 90% of which were seen just once. Around 3.1% of the sample is held by the ten biggest clonotypes. The time point label corresponds to: baseline before first vaccination. The sequencing used peripheral blood, collected on day 0 of AZD1222 vaccination. All receptors derive from an adult in good health.

The chain joins TRBV6-5 to TRBJ1-2, with D unresolved. Trimming removed 6 bases from V and 8 bases from J, with 16 bases in between. The CDR3 totals 13 residues. Germline CDR1 MNHEY, CDR2 SVGAGI. This CDR3 reads CASSGAGLSGYTF. The CDR3 coding sequence is TGTGCCAGCAGCGGAGCGGGTCTAAGCGGCTACACCTTC.

This chain uses TRBV5-6 with TRBJ1-2, with D perhaps matching TRBD1 (5 bases). The V end lost 4 bases, the J end lost 8 bases, and 27 bases lay between the germline ends. Germline CDR1 reads SGHDT; CDR2 reads YYEEEE. The CDR3 contains 17 residues. CDR3 nucleotides: TGTGCCAGCAGCCTCAGTGGGTTGAGGGGTTTAAGGAGCGGCTACACCTTC. As protein: CASSLSGLRGLRSGYTF.

The chain employs TRBV12-3 or TRBV12-4 and TRBJ1-6; TRBD1 might be the D (5 bases). This CDR3 contains 13 residues. Trimming shortened V by 3 bases and J by 8 bases, and 8 bases separated the two germline ends. The CDR3 DNA is TGTGCCAGCAGTTTTATGGGGGATTCACCCCTCCACTTT. Protein product: CASSFMGDSPLHF.

The chain carries TRBV7-3 and TRBJ1-5; 7 bases align to TRBD1. Germline-derived CDR1 and CDR2 are SGHTA and FQGTGA. This CDR3 has 16 residues. V lost 4 bases and J lost 0; bases outside the gene matches: 6. Here the CDR3 reads CASSSTGQYSNQPQHF. CDR3 in DNA: TGTGCCAGCAGCTCTACGGGACAGTATAGCAATCAGCCCCAGCATTTT.

The genes are TRBV28 and TRBJ1-2; a weak D match, TRBD1 (5 bases). This CDR3 comprises 13 residues. V lost 5 bases and J 5 bases, leaving 12 bases between the germline ends. CDR1 is MDHEN, CDR2 SYDVKM, per germline. The CDR3 spells CASSQNGGYGYTF. The CDR3 coding sequence is TGTGCCAGCAGTCAGAATGGGGGGTATGGCTACACCTTC.

In its sample, this clone was seen once. The J gene is TRBJ1-2, the V gene TRBV6-1, with a tentative D call TRBD1 (6 bases). Germline CDR1 and CDR2: MNHNS and SASEGT. The V end was cut by 3 bases, the J end by 3 bases, with 17 bases between. CDR3 length equals 16 residues. CDR3 DNA: TGTGCCAGCAGTGACGTCTGGGGGGCTAATGACTATGGCTACACCTTC. This sequence encodes CASSDVWGANDYGYTF.

The gene calls are TRBV7-6 and TRBJ1-6; a weak D match, TRBD1 (5 bases). Between the trimmed V and J ends, which lost 5 bases and 8 bases, there was a span of 16 bases. Looked up from germline, CDR1 is SGHVS and CDR2 is FNYEAQ. The CDR3 extends over 15 amino acids. CDR3 loop: CASSLGAGIDSPLHF. The CDR3 DNA reads TGTGCCAGCAGCCTCGGGGCGGGTATTGATTCACCCCTCCACTTT.

The chain uses TRBV7-2 and TRBJ1-2; 12 bases are shared with TRBD1. Trimming cost V 0 bases and J 6 bases; bases outside gene matches: 11. Germline V gene lookup returns CDR1 SGHTA and CDR2 FQGNSA. There are 18 residues in the CDR3. CDR3 sequence reads: CASSLAVTGTGGTDGYTF. CDR3 sequence (DNA): TGTGCCAGCAGCTTAGCAGTCACCGGGACAGGGGGCACCGATGGCTACACCTTC.

The chain uses TRBV9 and TRBJ2-2; 8 nucleotides match TRBD1. Germline assignment: CDR1 SGDLS and CDR2 YYNGEE. V shed 4 bases, J shed 2 bases, and the junction held 4 bases outside the gene matches. There are 15 residues in the CDR3. CDR3 loop: CASSPGQGNTGELFF. CDR3 nucleotides: TGTGCCAGCAGCCCTGGACAGGGTAACACCGGGGAGCTGTTTTTT.

The rearrangement links TRBV3-1 (or the pseudogene TRBV3-2) to TRBJ1-2, with TRBD1 identical over 7 bases. Germline CDR1 and CDR2: LGHDT and YNNKEL (reference sequence). The CDR3 covers 13 residues. V lost 4 bases and J lost 8; bases outside the gene matches: 7. The CDR3 region has the DNA TGTGCCAGCAGCCCAGGGGGGATCGGAGGCTACACCTTC. Amino acid sequence: CASSPGGIGGYTF.

The gene calls are TRBV7-9 and TRBJ2-7; 10 bases align to TRBD1. The J segment lost 0 bases and the V segment lost 5 bases, leaving 10 bases of the junction unmatched. Germline CDR1 is SEHNR and CDR2 is FQNEAQ (reference sequence). The CDR3 consists of 17 residues. This CDR3 is CASSPRPWDRGSYEQYF. DNA for the CDR3: TGTGCCAGCAGCCCGCGCCCGTGGGACAGGGGCTCCTACGAGCAGTACTTC. The variable domain in full, with the rest retrieved from reference TRBV7-9 and TRBJ2-7, is DTGVSQNPRHKITKRGQNVTFRCDPISEHNRLYWYRQTLGQGPEFLTYFQNEAQLEKSRLLSDRFSAERPKGSFSTLEIQRTEQGDSAMYLCASSPRPWDRGSYEQYFGPGTRLTVT.

V usage is TRBV19 and J usage is TRBJ2-2, with 7 nucleotides matching TRBD2. Germline assignment: CDR1 LNHDA and CDR2 SQIVND (reference sequence). This CDR3 has 12 residues. V lost 10 bases, J lost 6 bases, and 5 bases stayed unmatched. The CDR3 sequence: CATTSESGELFF. The CDR3 coding sequence is TGTGCCACCACTAGCGAGTCCGGGGAGCTGTTTTTT.

The chain recombines TRBV10-3 with TRBJ1-1; tentative D call: TRBD1 (5 bases). V lost 9 bases, J lost 1 base, and 12 bases lay in between. The CDR3 length is 13 residues. CDR1 ENHRY and CDR2 SYGVKD come from the germline V gene. CDR3 nucleotides: TGTGCCATTGCGACAGAAACGAACACTGAAGCTTTCTTT. It specifies CAIATETNTEAFF.

The genes are TRBV6-5 and TRBJ2-3; D is undetermined. This CDR3 has 13 amino acids. V dropped 5 bases and J dropped 2 bases, with 8 bases sitting between them. Germline CDR1 is MNHEY and CDR2 is SVGAGI. CDR3 bases: TGTGCCAGCAGTACTCCATACACAGATACGCAGTATTTT. The encoded protein is CASSTPYTDTQYF.

The chain employs TRBV4-3 and TRBJ2-7, with TRBD2 matching over 8 bases. Losses at the gene ends were 1 base for V and 4 bases for J; bases not matched to a gene: 6. Germline CDR1 and CDR2: LGHNA and YSLEER. The CDR3 is 15 residues long. The CDR3 coding sequence is TGCGCCAGCAGCCAAGCGGGGGGGCTAGGATACGAGCAGTACTTC. Amino acid sequence: CASSQAGGLGYEQYF.

This chain joins TRBV5-1 and TRBJ1-6; 9 nucleotides agree with TRBD1. Germline CDR1 and CDR2: SGHRS and YFSETQ. The CDR3 contains 15 residues. The junction had 5 bases not matched to a gene; V was cut back by 4 bases and J by 6 bases. The CDR3 loop is CASSRGQGGNSPLHF. CDR3 sequence (DNA): TGCGCCAGCAGCAGGGGACAGGGTGGTAATTCACCCCTCCACTTT.

Only a few counts were recorded for this clone. The chain uses TRBV7-7 and TRBJ1-6; a weak D match, TRBD1 (6 bases). Germline values: CDR1 SSHAT, CDR2 FNYEAQ (reference sequence). The CDR3 extends over 17 amino acids. V lost 5 bases and J 8 bases, leaving 22 bases between the germline ends. The CDR3 reads CASSPRVTGRLDSPLHF. The CDR3 DNA sequence: TGTGCCAGCAGCCCAAGGGTTACAGGGCGTTTGGATTCACCCCTCCACTTT.

The chain links TRBV18 to TRBJ1-2; the D gene is possibly TRBD1 (6 bases). The V end was cut by 5 bases, the J end by 3 bases, with 19 bases between. Germline V gene sequence: CDR1 KGHSH, CDR2 LQKENI. The CDR3 contains 16 residues. CDR3: CASSVKMGARDYGYTF. The CDR3 nucleotides are TGTGCCAGCTCAGTAAAAATGGGGGCGCGGGACTATGGCTACACCTTC.

There are a few counts of this clone. The genes are TRBV7-9 and TRBJ1-3; D unclear. CDR1 is SEHNR and CDR2 is FQNEAQ in the germline V gene (reference sequence). The CDR3 has 15 amino acids. V was pared by 1 base and J by 0 bases, with 7 bases between. CDR3 DNA sequence: TGTGCCAGCAGCTTAGGCCGGGGCTCTGGAAACACCATATATTTT. It translates to CASSLGRGSGNTIYF.

This chain uses TRBV20-1 with TRBJ1-3; D possibly corresponds to TRBD1 (5 bases). Trimming removed 3 bases at V and 8 bases at J, with 14 bases between. CDR1 and CDR2 (germline): DFQATT, SNEGSKA (reference sequence). The CDR3 consists of 13 residues. The DNA for the CDR3 is TGCAGTGCTAGTGGCGGCTTGGGGGACACCATATATTTT. Encoded protein: CSASGGLGDTIYF.

The chain employs TRBV9 and TRBJ2-5; D remains ambiguous. Looked up from germline, CDR1 is SGDLS and CDR2 is YYNGEE. The CDR3 runs to 15 residues. V was trimmed by 0 bases and J by 5 bases, leaving 14 bases between them. CDR3 region: CASSVVPGSGETQYF. The CDR3 DNA follows: TGTGCCAGCAGCGTAGTACCGGGCAGTGGGGAGACCCAGTACTTC.

This clone showed up just once. The chain carries TRBV6-5 and TRBJ1-3; the D is unclear. V lost 0 bases to trimming and J lost 2 bases, with 8 bases between them. The CDR3 extends over 15 amino acids. Germline assignment: CDR1 MNHEY and CDR2 SVGAGI. The CDR3 nucleotides read TGTGCCAGCAGTTACTCGGCGGGGACTGGAAACACCATATATTTT. Encoded protein: CASSYSAGTGNTIYF.

The CDR3 loop is CASSLNINGELFF. In DNA form, the CDR3 reads TGTGCCAGCAGCTTAAATATTAACGGGGAGCTGTTTTTT. This chain joins TRBV7-3 and TRBJ2-2; D unresolved. Trimming left V 1 base short and J 7 bases short, with 7 bases between. Germline V gives CDR1 SGHTA, CDR2 FQGTGA. The CDR3 sequence is 13 residues long.

The chain has TRBV4-1 and TRBJ2-5; weak D call: TRBD2 (6 bases). Trimming left V 2 bases short and J 5 bases short, with 15 bases between. Looked up from germline, CDR1 is MGHRA and CDR2 is YSYEKL. The CDR3 runs 15 residues. The CDR3 sequence: CASSQTRWGDETQYF. The CDR3, as DNA: TGCGCCAGCAGCCAAACCCGGTGGGGGGACGAGACCCAGTACTTC.

The sample holds one count of this clone. This chain uses TRBV4-3 with TRBJ1-2; the D is unclear. Germline-derived CDR1 and CDR2 are LGHNA and YSLEER. The CDR3 runs to 15 residues. The V end was cut by 4 bases, the J end by 1 base, with 13 bases between. CDR3 sequence: CASSPSYPINYGYTF. The CDR3 DNA reads TGCGCCAGCAGCCCCTCATACCCCATTAACTATGGCTACACCTTC.

V is TRBV3-1 (or the pseudogene TRBV3-2) and J is TRBJ2-5; TRBD1 might be the D (6 bases). V shed 4 bases and J shed 1 base, with 13 bases lying between them. Looked up from germline, CDR1 is LGHDT and CDR2 is YNNKEL (reference sequence). This CDR3 comprises 15 residues. The CDR3 region has the DNA TGTGCCAGCAGCCCGACGACAGGCTTCCAAGAGACCCAGTACTTC. Its protein is CASSPTTGFQETQYF.

This chain uses TRBV7-9 with TRBJ2-7, with D tentatively TRBD2 (5 bases). CDR1 is SEHNR and CDR2 is FQNEAQ in the germline V gene (reference sequence). V gave up 1 base and J gave up 3 bases, with 10 bases separating them. The length of the CDR3 is 14 residues. The CDR3 nucleotides read TGTGCCAGCAGCTTAGGTTCGGGAAGCTACGAGCAGTACTTC. This translates into CASSLGSGSYEQYF.

In DNA form, the CDR3 reads TGTGCCAGCAGCCCGGGACTAGCGGGGGGCACCGGGGAGCTGTTTTTT. Translating it yields CASSPGLAGGTGELFF. V and J are TRBV9 and TRBJ2-2; 15 nucleotides align to TRBD2. With 4 bases clipped from V and 4 bases from J, the junction kept 2 bases outside the gene matches. The CDR3 contains 16 residues. CDR1 is SGDLS and CDR2 is YYNGEE in the germline V gene. Based on the CDR3 plus reference TRBV9 and TRBJ2-2, the full variable domain is DSGVTQTPKHLITATGQRVTLRCSPRSGDLSVYWYQQSLDQGLQFLIQYYNGEERAKGNILERFSAQQFPDLHSELNLSSLELGDSALYFCASSPGLAGGTGELFFGEGSRLTVL.